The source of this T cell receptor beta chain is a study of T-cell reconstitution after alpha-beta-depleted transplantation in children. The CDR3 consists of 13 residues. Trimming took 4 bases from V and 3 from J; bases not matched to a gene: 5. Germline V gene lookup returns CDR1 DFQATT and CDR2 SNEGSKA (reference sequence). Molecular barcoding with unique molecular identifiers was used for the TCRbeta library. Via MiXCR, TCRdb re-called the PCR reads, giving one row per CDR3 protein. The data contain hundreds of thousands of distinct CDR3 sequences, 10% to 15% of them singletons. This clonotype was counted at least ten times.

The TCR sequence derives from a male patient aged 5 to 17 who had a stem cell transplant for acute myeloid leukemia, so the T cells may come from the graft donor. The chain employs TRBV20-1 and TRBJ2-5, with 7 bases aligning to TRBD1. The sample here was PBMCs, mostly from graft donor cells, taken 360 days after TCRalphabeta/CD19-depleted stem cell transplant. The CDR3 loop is CSATWDSKETQYF. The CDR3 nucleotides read TGCAGTGCTACCTGGGACAGTAAAGAGACCCAGTACTTC.